The sequence of this T cell receptor beta chain was determined in a study of CD8 T cells in ankylosing spondylitis (dated by TCRdb to the late 2010s). Regarding the research as a whole: T cell receptor beta repertoires were profiled in healthy donors and ankylosing spondylitis patients so that disease-linked TCR variants could be found. Peripheral blood was sampled, and synovial fluid was also collected from ankylosing spondylitis patients. The whole study cohort included under 140 healthy donors and around 24 ankylosing spondylitis patients.

General study outcomes and caveats: Blood from ankylosing spondylitis patients appeared to be characterized by a TCR beta motif composed of eight or nine highly homologous amino acid variants. The disease-linked clones showed a CD8+ phenotype and occurred at relatively low frequencies in peripheral blood. Some motif variants were previously reported in synovial fluid and blood of reactive arthritis patients, suggesting common disease-initiation mechanisms. According to the report, matched synovial fluid samples from ankylosing spondylitis patients were significantly enriched for the disease-linked clones.

There are a few counts of this clonotype. The antigen it binds to is not known. The record has no base qualities; no much larger clone is one base away. The sequencer listed for this sample is Illumina HiSeq 2500. TCR beta libraries were prepared by quantitative 5'-RACE with molecular barcodes. From the authors' description of their analysis: To identify disease-linked TCR variants, a new computational method was used, one built on a probabilistic model of VDJ rearrangement. TCRdb took the public reads, trimmed them with fastp at Q25, ran MiXCR for clone calling and kept in-frame beta chains. Each CDR3 protein gets just one entry, which takes the most common genes and DNA from the rows behind it. None of the V and J calls come from the authors' own analysis; TCRdb made them. The sample table records about 42,000 distinct CDR3 sequences; around 3.8% of these occur just once. Together, the top ten hold about 4% of the sample.

From the germline V gene, CDR1 is SGDLS and CDR2 is YYNGEE. V lost 0 bases and J lost 5 bases; the stretch between them is 15 bases long. The CDR3 numbers 16 residues from cysteine through phenylalanine. The retained sequence is limited to the CDR3, 48 bases, with the frame set at the first base. The sequenced sample consisted of blood, either unsorted or a sorted T cell fraction (not recorded which). This TCR derives from a female donor with ankylosing spondylitis or in good health (not recorded which). Recombination joined TRBV9 with TRBJ2-1, with the identity of the D gene unclear. DNA sequence: TGTGCCAGCAGCGTAGTAATGGGCAAGGACCACAATGAGCAGTTCTTC. The resulting protein is CASSVVMGKDHNEQFF.